This T cell receptor (beta chain) emerged from a study of control samples from healthy donors and cancer patients. Sequencing was performed with immunoSEQ multiplex PCR; in TCRdb, only in-frame clones are kept and a portion is missing. The data show under 100,000 clones, less than 90% seen once. From germline, CDR1 is SGHAT and CDR2 FQNNGV. The V end was cut by 4 bases, the J end by 1 base, with 10 bases between. This CDR3 is 14 amino acids long. V gene TRBV11-2 combines with J gene TRBJ2-5; perhaps TRBD1 as D (5 bases). Material for sequencing was blood. This TCR came from a woman aged 70-85 years in good health. CDR3 nucleotide sequence: TGTGCCAGCAGCTCTACAGGTTCCCAAGAGACCCAGTACTTC. Its translation is CASSSTGSQETQYF.